This T cell receptor (beta chain) derives from a study of glioma-infiltrating T cells. Per germline, CDR1 DFQATT and CDR2 SNEGSKA (reference sequence). The CDR3 has 16 amino acids. Using RNA template, CDR3s of TCR alpha and beta were amplified with iRepertoire arm-PCR. One-step reverse transcription and amplification started from around 100-400 ng of tissue mRNA or PBMC total RNA. Using its own MiXCR run on the multiplex PCR reads, TCRdb lists one record per CDR3 protein. The sample has about 130,000 distinct CDR3 sequences, more than 20% seen once. With respect to this clonotype: Antigen unknown. At one end, the junction sequence differs from germline, possibly due to a read error.

Points from the study as a whole: Above-expected tissue-blood divergence occurred in all gliomas, most in low-grade ones. Very few CDR3 sequences were shared between tissue and blood.

The specimen sequenced was glioma tissue, nonneoplastic brain tissue, or PBMCs (not recorded which). The chain recombines TRBV20-1 with TRBJ1-5; 7 bases fit TRBD1. The sequence was collected from a human donor with low-grade glioma or glioblastoma, undergoing nonglioma brain surgery, or in good health (not recorded which). The CDR3: CSARDPYRGGNQLQHF. The CDR3 DNA reads as TGCAGTGCTAGAGATCCCTACAGGGGCGGTAATCAGCTCCAGCATTTT.